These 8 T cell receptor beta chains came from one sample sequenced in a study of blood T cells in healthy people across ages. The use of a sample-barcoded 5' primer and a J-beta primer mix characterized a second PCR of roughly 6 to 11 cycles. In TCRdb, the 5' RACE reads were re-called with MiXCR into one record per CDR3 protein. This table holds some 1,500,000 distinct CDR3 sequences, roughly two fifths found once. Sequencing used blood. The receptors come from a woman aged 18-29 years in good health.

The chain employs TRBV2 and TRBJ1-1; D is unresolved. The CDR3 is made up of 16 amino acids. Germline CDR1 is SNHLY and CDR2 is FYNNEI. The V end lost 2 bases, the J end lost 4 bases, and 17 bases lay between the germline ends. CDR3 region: CASSEYLLSSGTEAFF. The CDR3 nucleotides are TGTGCCAGCAGTGAATACCTATTAAGCTCTGGCACTGAAGCTTTCTTT.

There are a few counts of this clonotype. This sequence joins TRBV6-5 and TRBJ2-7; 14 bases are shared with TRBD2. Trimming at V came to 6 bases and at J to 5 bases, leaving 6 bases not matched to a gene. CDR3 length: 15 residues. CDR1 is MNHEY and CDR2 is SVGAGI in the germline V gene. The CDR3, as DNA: TGTGCCAGCAGACGACTAGCGGGGGGGCCAGACGAGCAGTACTTC. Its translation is CASRRLAGGPDEQYF.

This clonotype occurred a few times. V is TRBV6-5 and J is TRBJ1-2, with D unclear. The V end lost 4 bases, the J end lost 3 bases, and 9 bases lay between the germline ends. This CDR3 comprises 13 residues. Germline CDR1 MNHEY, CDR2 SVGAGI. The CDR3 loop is CASSFVADYGYTF. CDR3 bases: TGTGCCAGCAGTTTTGTCGCCGACTATGGCTACACCTTC.

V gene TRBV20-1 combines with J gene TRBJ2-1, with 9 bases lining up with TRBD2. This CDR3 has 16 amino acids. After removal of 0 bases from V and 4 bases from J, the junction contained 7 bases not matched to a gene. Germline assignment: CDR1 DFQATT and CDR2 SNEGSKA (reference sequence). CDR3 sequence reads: CSARDPETSGYNEQFF. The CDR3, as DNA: TGCAGTGCTAGAGATCCCGAGACTAGCGGTTACAATGAGCAGTTCTTC.

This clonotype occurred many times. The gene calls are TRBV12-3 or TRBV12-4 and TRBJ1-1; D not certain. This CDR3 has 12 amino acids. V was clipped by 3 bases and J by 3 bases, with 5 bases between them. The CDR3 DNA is TGTGCCAGCAGTTTTGGGGACACTGAAGCTTTCTTT. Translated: CASSFGDTEAFF.

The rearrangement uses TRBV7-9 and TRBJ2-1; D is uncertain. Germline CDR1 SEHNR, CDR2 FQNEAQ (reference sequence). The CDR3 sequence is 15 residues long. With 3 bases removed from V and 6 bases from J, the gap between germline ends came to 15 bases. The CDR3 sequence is CASSLTGGKANEQFF. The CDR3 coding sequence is TGTGCCAGCAGCTTGACGGGCGGTAAGGCCAATGAGCAGTTCTTC. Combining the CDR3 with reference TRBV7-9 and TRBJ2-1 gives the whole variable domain DTGVSQNPRHKITKRGQNVTFRCDPISEHNRLYWYRQTLGQGPEFLTYFQNEAQLEKSRLLSDRFSAERPKGSFSTLEIQRTEQGDSAMYLCASSLTGGKANEQFFGPGTRLTVL.

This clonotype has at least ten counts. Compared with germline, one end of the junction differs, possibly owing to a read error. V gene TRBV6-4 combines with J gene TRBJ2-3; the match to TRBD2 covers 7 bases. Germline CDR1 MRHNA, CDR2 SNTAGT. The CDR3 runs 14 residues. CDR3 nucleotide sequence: TGCGCCAGCAGCGATAGCGGGAGCACAGATACGCAGTATTTT. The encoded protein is CASSDSGSTDTQYF.

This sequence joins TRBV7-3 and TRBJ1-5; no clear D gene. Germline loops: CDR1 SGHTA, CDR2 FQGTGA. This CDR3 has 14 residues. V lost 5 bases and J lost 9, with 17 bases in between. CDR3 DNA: TGTGCCAGCAGCCCCCGGAGATGGCTTCGGCCCCAGCATTTT. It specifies CASSPRRWLRPQHF.